This T cell receptor beta chain was identified in a study of identical twins (dated by TCRdb to 2016 to 2017). For the wider study: To test whether fetal clonotypes persist, the study used deep sequencing on TCR alpha and beta repertoires from monozygotic twins, unrelated adults of various ages, and cord blood. To rule out contamination, the twin experiments were replicated at different times with different library preparation protocols. General study outcomes and caveats: Invariant T cells such as MAIT and iNKT could partly confound zero-insertion analyses, although diverse VJ usage argued against such confounding for most clonotypes. Abundant cord blood beta clonotypes had fewer insertions, young adult naive repertoires showed a similar but weaker trend, and memory repertoires showed no such trend. Because the same donors could not be followed over many years, the conclusions relied on cross-sectional statistical analysis. The excess sharing between twins in beta out-of-frame sequences was weaker because fewer shared sequences reduced the signal-to-noise ratio. Compared with coincidental sharing between unrelated individuals, out-of-frame TCR alpha sequences shared between twins had an excess of sequences with low generation probability. Out-of-frame TCR alpha sharing in monozygotic twins was systematically underestimated by recombination models, whereas sharing between unrelated individuals was in agreement with the recombination models.

Only healthy Caucasian donors were included. The twin cohort comprised three pairs of female monozygotic twins, all aged roughly 18 to 30 years. Positive isolation kits from Invitrogen were used to isolate CD4+ and CD8+ T cell populations. This clonotype was seen repeatedly, ten times or more. Its antigen remains unidentified. The sample holds no much larger clone one base away, and base qualities are not on file. The CDR3 runs 16 amino acids, cysteine and phenylalanine included. The CDR3 DNA has 48 bases and is translated from base 1. Trimming takes 1 base from V and 1 base from J, and the germline ends sit 12 bases apart. Libraries were constructed by 5' RACE. The sequencer was an Illumina HiSeq 2000. A universal primer binding site was added through template switching, and the final cDNA carried a unique molecular identifier so that TCR cDNA molecules could be counted accurately. Specific primers in the conserved constant-segment region were used to synthesize first-strand cDNA for the TCR alpha and beta chains. To control for contamination, every cDNA library carried two barcodes: a SMART-Mk sample barcode plus Illumina barcodes. TruSeq adapter sequences along with Illumina sample barcodes were introduced in two successive PCR steps. The TCR alpha and beta cDNA libraries were sequenced on the Illumina HiSeq platform using custom primers. The authors processed their data as follows. MiGEC was used to process raw reads and extract unique molecular identifiers, and MiXCR was used to find CDR3 positions. Recombination models were inferred per individual with the repgenHMM and IGoR tools using an EM algorithm. The analysis of shared clonotypes was done with the tcR package in R, with sharing normalized by the product of cloneset sizes. To study raw recombination without the effects of thymic and clonal selection, out-of-frame nonproductive sequences were analyzed. TCRdb passed the public sequencing reads through fastp at Q25 and MiXCR, retaining productive beta sequences. Each entry is one CDR3 protein sequence, shown with its most common DNA and genes. The V and J calls here are based on TCRdb, not the publication. This sample has about 460,000 distinct CDR3 sequences in its table, and around 14% of those were observed once. The ten most abundant clones make up roughly 0.5% of the sample.

These data were likewise used in another study, on yellow fever vaccine responses in identical twins. The second paper further reports: The T cell response to vaccination in identical twins was reported by the authors to appear partly convergent and partly personalized. In identical twins, the study followed T cell clones that responded to the vaccine with precision.

This TCR was recovered from a woman in her late teens or twenties in good health. The material sequenced was CD4+ T cells sorted from blood. Recombination connected TRBV12-3 or TRBV12-4 to TRBJ2-3, with the D segment possibly TRBD1 or TRBD2, each aligning over 5 bases. The CDR3 is CASSLVGPDGTDTQYF. The nucleotide sequence reads as follows: TGTGCCAGCAGTTTAGTGGGACCCGACGGCACAGATACGCAGTATTTT.